These 5 T cell receptor beta chains were all obtained from the same sample, sequenced in a study of molecular identifiers for immune sequencing clone quantification. TCRdb reprocessed the PCR reads via MiXCR and lists one record per CDR3 protein. Of approximately 63,000 distinct CDR3 sequences in the sample, under 20% were seen once. What was sequenced was naive CD8+ T cells from blood, with Jurkat cell RNA spiked in. The subset denotes: FACS-sorted CD8+CD4-CCR7+CD45RA+ naive T cells. These receptors originate from a human donor in good health. Some libraries in this study had Jurkat cell RNA spiked in.

In its sample, this clonotype was seen a few times. An end of the junction does not agree with germline; a read error may underlie this. This chain joins TRBV7-3 and TRBJ2-1; 10 bases map to TRBD2. CDR3 length equals 14 residues. The germline V gene has CDR1 SGHTA and CDR2 FQGTGA. CDR3 bases: TGTGCCAGCAGCCCTAGCGGGAGAGCAGTAGAGCAGTCCTTC. This encodes CASSPSGRAVEQSF.

This sequence joins TRBV2 and TRBJ2-7; TRBD2 agrees at 8 bases. The CDR3 extends over 17 amino acids. Germline CDR1 and CDR2: SNHLY and FYNNEI. V lost 6 bases, J lost 0 bases, and 13 bases stayed unmatched. As DNA, the CDR3 is TGTGCCAGCAGCGTGAACCTAGCGGGTTCCAGCTCCTACGAGCAGTACTTC. This gives the protein CASSVNLAGSSSYEQYF.

In its sample, this clonotype was seen many times. This chain connects TRBV7-2 to TRBJ2-7; possibly TRBD1 for D (5 bases). CDR1 SGHTA and CDR2 FQGNSA come from the germline V gene. The CDR3 consists of 16 residues. Trimming took off 2 bases at V and 3 bases at J, with 17 bases between the two ends. The CDR3 protein is CASSLSAGPPVYEQYF. The CDR3 DNA follows: TGTGCCAGCAGCTTATCAGCAGGGCCCCCGGTCTACGAGCAGTACTTC. Full variable domain (missing parts from reference TRBV7-2 and TRBJ2-7): GAGVSQSPSNKVTEKGKDVELRCDPISGHTALYWYRQSLGQGLEFLIYFQGNSAPDKSGLPSDRFSAERTGGSVSTLTIQRTQQEDSAVYLCASSLSAGPPVYEQYFGPGTRLTVT.

Note on this clonotype: This may stem from a read error, because a much larger clone lies one nucleotide away. The V and J genes are TRBV10-2 and TRBJ2-1, with unresolved D. V was pared by 0 bases and J by 8 bases, with 8 bases between. Germline CDR1 and CDR2: WSHSY and SAAADI. The CDR3 is 13 amino acids. The CDR3 bases are TGCGCCAGCAGTGAGTCGAGAGTCCATGAGCAGTTCTTC. It encodes CASSESRVHEQFF.

This clonotype has a count of ten or more. V is TRBV27 and J is TRBJ2-7; no firm D call. V was pared by 4 bases and J by 0 bases, with 7 bases between. The CDR3 is 13 amino acids. Germline CDR1 MNHEY, CDR2 SMNVEV (reference sequence). CDR3 nucleotide sequence: TGTGCCAGCAGTTCCGGCAGCTCCTACGAGCAGTACTTC. This translates into CASSSGSSYEQYF.